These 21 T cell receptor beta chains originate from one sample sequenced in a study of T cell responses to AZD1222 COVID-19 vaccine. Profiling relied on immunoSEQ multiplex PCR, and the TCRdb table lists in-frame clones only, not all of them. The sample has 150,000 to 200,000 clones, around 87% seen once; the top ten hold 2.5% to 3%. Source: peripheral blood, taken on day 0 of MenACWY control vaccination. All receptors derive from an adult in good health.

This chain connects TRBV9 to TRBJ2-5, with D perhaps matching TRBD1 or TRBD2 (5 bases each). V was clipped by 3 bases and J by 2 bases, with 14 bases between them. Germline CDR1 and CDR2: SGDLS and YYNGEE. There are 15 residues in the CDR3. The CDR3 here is CASSGLGTAQETQYF. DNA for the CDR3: TGTGCCAGCAGCGGTCTCGGGACCGCTCAAGAGACCCAGTACTTC.

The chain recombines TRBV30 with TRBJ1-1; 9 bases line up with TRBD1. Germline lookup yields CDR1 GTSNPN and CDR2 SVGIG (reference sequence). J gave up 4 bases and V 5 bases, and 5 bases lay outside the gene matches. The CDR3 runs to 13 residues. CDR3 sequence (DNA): TGTGCCTGGTCACAGGGGGCTAGCACTGAAGCTTTCTTT. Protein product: CAWSQGASTEAFF.

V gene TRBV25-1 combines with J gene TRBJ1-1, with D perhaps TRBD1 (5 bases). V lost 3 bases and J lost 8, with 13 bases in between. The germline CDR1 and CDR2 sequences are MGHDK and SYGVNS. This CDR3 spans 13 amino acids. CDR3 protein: CASSDGTSYEAFF. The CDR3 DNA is TGTGCCAGCAGTGACGGGACGTCGTACGAAGCTTTCTTT. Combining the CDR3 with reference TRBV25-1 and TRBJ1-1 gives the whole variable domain EADIYQTPRYLVIGTGKKITLECSQTMGHDKMYWYQQDPGMELHLIHYSYGVNSTEKGDLSSESTVSRIRTEHFPLTLESARPSHTSQYLCASSDGTSYEAFFGQGTRLTVV.

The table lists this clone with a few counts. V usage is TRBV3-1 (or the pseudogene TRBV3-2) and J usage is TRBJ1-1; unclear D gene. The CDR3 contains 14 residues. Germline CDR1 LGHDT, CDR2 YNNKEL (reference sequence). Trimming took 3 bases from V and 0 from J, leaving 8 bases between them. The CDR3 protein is CASSHVGVNTEAFF. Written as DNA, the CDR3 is TGTGCCAGCAGCCATGTGGGAGTGAACACTGAAGCTTTCTTT.

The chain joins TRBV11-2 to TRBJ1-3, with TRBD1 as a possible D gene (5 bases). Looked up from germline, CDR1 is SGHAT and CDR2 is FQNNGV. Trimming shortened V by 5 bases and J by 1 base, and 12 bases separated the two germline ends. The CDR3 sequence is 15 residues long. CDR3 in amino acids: CASSLLGTSGNTIYF. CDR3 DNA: TGTGCCAGCAGCCTACTCGGGACTTCTGGAAACACCATATATTTT.

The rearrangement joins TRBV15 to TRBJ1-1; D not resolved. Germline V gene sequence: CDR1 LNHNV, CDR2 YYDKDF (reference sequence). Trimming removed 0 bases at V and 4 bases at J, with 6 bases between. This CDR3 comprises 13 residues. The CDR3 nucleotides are TGTGCCACCAGCAGAGATAGGGCCACTGAAGCTTTCTTT. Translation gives CATSRDRATEAFF. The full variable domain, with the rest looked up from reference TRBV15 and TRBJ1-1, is DAMVIQNPRYQVTQFGKPVTLSCSQTLNHNVMYWYQQKSSQAPKLLFHYYDKDFNNEADTPDNFQSRRPNTSFCFLDIRSPGLGDTAMYLCATSRDRATEAFFGQGTRLTVV.

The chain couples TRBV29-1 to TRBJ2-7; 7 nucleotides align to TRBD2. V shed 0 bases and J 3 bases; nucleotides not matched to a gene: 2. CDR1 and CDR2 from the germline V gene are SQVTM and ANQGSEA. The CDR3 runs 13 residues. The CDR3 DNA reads TGCAGCGTTGAAGATGGGGGGGGCTACGAGCAGTACTTC. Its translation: CSVEDGGGYEQYF.

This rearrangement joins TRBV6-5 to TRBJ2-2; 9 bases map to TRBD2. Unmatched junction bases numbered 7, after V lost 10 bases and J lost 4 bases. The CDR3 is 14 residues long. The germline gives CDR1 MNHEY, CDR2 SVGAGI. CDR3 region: CATKRGATTGELFF. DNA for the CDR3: TGTGCCACCAAGCGGGGGGCGACCACCGGGGAGCTGTTTTTT.

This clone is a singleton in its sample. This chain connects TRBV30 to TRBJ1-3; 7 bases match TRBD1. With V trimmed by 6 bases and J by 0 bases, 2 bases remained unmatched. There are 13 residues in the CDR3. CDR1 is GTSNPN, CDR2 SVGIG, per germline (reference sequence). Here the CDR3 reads CACSGGSGNTIYF. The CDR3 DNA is TGTGCCTGTTCAGGGGGCTCTGGAAACACCATATATTTT.

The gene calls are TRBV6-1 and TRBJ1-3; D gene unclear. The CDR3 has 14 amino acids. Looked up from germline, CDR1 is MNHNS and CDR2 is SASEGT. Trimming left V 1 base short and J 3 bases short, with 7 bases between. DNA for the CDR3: TGTGCCAGCAGTGAAGGCCCCGATGGAAACACCATATATTTT. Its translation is CASSEGPDGNTIYF.

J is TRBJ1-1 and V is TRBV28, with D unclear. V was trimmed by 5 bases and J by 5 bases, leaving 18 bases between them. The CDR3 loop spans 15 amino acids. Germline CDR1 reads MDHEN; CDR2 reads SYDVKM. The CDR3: CASSTSQAGWTEAFF. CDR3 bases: TGTGCCAGCAGTACCAGTCAGGCGGGGTGGACTGAAGCTTTCTTT.

CDR3 residues: CASSVSDRDGYTF. CDR3 in DNA: TGTGCCAGCAGCGTATCCGACAGGGATGGCTACACCTTC. The rearrangement links TRBV9 to TRBJ1-2; 7 nucleotides line up with TRBD1. V gave up 1 base and J gave up 6 bases; unmatched junction bases: 3. This CDR3 has 13 residues. Germline V gene sequence: CDR1 SGDLS, CDR2 YYNGEE.

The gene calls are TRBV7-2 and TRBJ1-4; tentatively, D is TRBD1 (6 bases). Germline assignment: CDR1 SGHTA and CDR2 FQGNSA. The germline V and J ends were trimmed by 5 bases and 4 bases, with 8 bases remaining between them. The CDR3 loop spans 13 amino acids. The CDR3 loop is CASSPGVNEKLFF. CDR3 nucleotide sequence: TGTGCCAGCAGCCCAGGGGTTAATGAAAAACTGTTTTTT.

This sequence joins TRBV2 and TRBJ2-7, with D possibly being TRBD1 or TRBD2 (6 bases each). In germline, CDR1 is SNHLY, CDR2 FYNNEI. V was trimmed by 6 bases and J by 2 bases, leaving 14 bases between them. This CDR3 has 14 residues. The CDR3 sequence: CASRVTGRPYEQYF. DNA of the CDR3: TGTGCCAGCAGGGTAACAGGGAGGCCCTACGAGCAGTACTTC.

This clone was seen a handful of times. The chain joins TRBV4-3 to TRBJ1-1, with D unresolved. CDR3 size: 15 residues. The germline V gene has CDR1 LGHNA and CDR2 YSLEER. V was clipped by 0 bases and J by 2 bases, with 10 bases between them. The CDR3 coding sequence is TGCGCCAGCAGCCAAGATTCCGCGGATAACACTGAAGCTTTCTTT. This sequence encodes CASSQDSADNTEAFF.

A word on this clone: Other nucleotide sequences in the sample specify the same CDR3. The CDR3 reads CASSEDTYEQYF. CDR3 in DNA: TGTGCCAGCAGTGAGGATACCTACGAGCAGTACTTC. The V and J genes are TRBV25-1 and TRBJ2-7, with unresolved D. V lost 3 bases to trimming and J lost 2 bases, with 5 bases between them. Germline CDR1 reads MGHDK; CDR2 reads SYGVNS. This CDR3 region has 12 residues.

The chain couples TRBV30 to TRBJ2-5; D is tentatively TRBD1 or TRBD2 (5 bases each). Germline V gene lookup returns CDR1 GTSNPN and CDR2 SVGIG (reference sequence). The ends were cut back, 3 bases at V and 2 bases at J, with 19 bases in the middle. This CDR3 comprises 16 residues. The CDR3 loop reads CAWSRKGWGPQETQYF. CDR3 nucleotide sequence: TGTGCCTGGAGCCGCAAAGGGTGGGGACCACAAGAGACCCAGTACTTC.

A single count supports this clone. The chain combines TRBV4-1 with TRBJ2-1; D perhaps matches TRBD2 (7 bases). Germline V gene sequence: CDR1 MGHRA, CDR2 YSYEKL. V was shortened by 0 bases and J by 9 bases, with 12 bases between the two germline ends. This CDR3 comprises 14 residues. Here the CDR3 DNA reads TGCGCCAGCAGCCAAGAGGAGGGGGGGCCTGAGCAGTTCTTC. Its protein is CASSQEEGGPEQFF.

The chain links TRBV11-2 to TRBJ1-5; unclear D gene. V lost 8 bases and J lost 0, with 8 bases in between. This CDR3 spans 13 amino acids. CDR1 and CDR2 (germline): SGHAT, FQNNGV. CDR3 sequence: CASGTNSNQPQHF. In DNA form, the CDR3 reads TGTGCCAGCGGAACTAATAGCAATCAGCCCCAGCATTTT.

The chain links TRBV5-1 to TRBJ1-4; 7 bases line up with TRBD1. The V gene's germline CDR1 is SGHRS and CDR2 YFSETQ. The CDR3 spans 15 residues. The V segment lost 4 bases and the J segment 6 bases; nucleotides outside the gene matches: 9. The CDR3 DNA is TGCGCCAGCAGCCCTGGACAGGATTTATATGAAAAACTGTTTTTT. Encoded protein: CASSPGQDLYEKLFF.

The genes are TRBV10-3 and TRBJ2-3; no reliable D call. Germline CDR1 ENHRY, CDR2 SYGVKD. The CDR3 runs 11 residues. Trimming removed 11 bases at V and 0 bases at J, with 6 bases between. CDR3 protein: CAGRSTDTQYF. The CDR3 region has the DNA TGTGCCGGACGGAGCACAGATACGCAGTATTTT.